The 27 T cell receptor beta chains listed next were all sequenced from one sample in a study of blood T cell repertoires in COVID-19. TCRdb's table, derived via immunoSEQ multiplex PCR, lists solely in-frame clones and lacks some. The sample holds fewer than 650,000 clones; around nine tenths are singletons and the top ten take less than 9.5%. The sample was peripheral blood. These TCRs come from a woman aged 50 to 65 with COVID-19, enrolled during active disease.

The chain employs TRBV30 and TRBJ1-2; a weak D match, TRBD1 (5 bases). The germline V and J ends were trimmed by 0 bases and 4 bases, with 12 bases remaining between them. The CDR3 runs to 14 residues. The germline CDR1 and CDR2 sequences are GTSNPN and SVGIG (reference sequence). The CDR3 bases are TGTGCCTGGAGTGTAACGGACACCAGCTATGGCTACACCTTC. Encoded protein: CAWSVTDTSYGYTF. The variable domain in full, completed from reference TRBV30 and TRBJ1-2, reads SQTIHQWPATLVQPVGSPLSLECTVEGTSNPNLYWYRQAAGRGLQLLFYSVGIGQISSEVPQNLSASRPQDRQFILSSKKLLLSDSGFYLCAWSVTDTSYGYTFGSGTRLTVV.

This clone has a single count. The chain links TRBV7-2 to TRBJ1-2; D might be TRBD1 (5 bases). This CDR3 has 14 amino acids. With 1 base removed from V and 3 bases from J, the gap between germline ends came to 9 bases. Germline V gene sequence: CDR1 SGHTA, CDR2 FQGNSA. The CDR3 region has the DNA TGTGCCAGCAGCTTAGTTGGGGGGGACTATGGCTACACCTTC. Its protein product is CASSLVGGDYGYTF.

This clone was seen a single time. The genes are TRBV27 and TRBJ2-7; 7 nucleotides match TRBD1. Germline assignment: CDR1 MNHEY and CDR2 SMNVEV (reference sequence). The CDR3 is made up of 12 amino acids. With V trimmed by 8 bases and J by 5 bases, 6 bases remained unmatched. CDR3 protein: CASWTGFNEQYF. The CDR3, as DNA: TGTGCCAGCTGGACAGGTTTTAACGAGCAGTACTTC.

Only one count was recorded for this clone. This chain's CDR3 is CAWSVPSSPANYGYTF. CDR3 coding DNA: TGTGCCTGGAGTGTCCCCAGTTCACCAGCTAACTATGGCTACACCTTC. This chain uses TRBV30 with TRBJ1-2, with unresolved D. CDR1 is GTSNPN, CDR2 SVGIG, per germline (reference sequence). CDR3 length equals 16 residues. Trimming left V 0 bases short and J 0 bases short, with 14 bases between.

This clone showed up just a few times. The chain carries TRBV2 and TRBJ1-6; 9 bases map to TRBD1. V was pared by 4 bases and J by 8 bases, with 3 bases of the junction left unmatched. The germline V gene has CDR1 SNHLY and CDR2 FYNNEI. CDR3 length equals 14 residues. The CDR3 sequence is CASSGTGVYSPLHF. The CDR3 DNA reads as TGTGCCAGCAGTGGGACAGGGGTCTATTCACCCCTCCACTTT.

The chain joins TRBV24-1 to TRBJ2-2; the match to TRBD2 covers 8 bases. The CDR3 extends over 14 amino acids. J gave up 3 bases and V 7 bases, and 3 bases lay outside the gene matches. The germline V gene encodes CDR1 KGHDR and CDR2 SFDVKD. CDR3 sequence: CATSHGGDTGELFF. The CDR3 coding sequence is TGTGCCACCAGCCACGGGGGGGACACCGGGGAGCTGTTTTTT.

The rearrangement joins TRBV6-5 to TRBJ2-7, with 8 bases identical to TRBD1. This CDR3 contains 14 residues. J gave up 0 bases and V 8 bases, and 6 bases lay outside the gene matches. Germline V gives CDR1 MNHEY, CDR2 SVGAGI. The CDR3 is CASSTDRASYEQYF. The CDR3 region has the DNA TGTGCCAGCTCGACGGACAGGGCCTCCTACGAGCAGTACTTC.

This chain's CDR3 is CASNLGRNQPQHF. The CDR3 coding sequence is TGTGCCAGTAATCTGGGGCGTAATCAGCCCCAGCATTTT. The chain carries TRBV19 and TRBJ1-5, with D tentatively TRBD1 (5 bases). CDR3 length: 13 amino acids. CDR1 and CDR2 (germline): LNHDA, SQIVND (reference sequence). Deletions cut 7 bases from V and 4 bases from J, with 11 bases between.

V usage is TRBV6-5 and J usage is TRBJ2-1, with 8 bases identical to TRBD1. Trimming took 6 bases from V and 3 from J; bases not matched to a gene: 7. Germline V gives CDR1 MNHEY, CDR2 SVGAGI. The CDR3 loop spans 15 amino acids. CDR3 sequence (DNA): TGTGCCAGCAGGGCGGACAGGGAAAACTACAATGAGCAGTTCTTC. This gives the protein CASRADRENYNEQFF.

The chain carries TRBV5-6 and TRBJ2-7, with no clear D. Germline loops: CDR1 SGHDT, CDR2 YYEEEE. The CDR3 has 15 residues. Trimming took off 3 bases at V and 0 bases at J, with 13 bases between the two ends. The CDR3 coding sequence is TGTGCCAGCAGCTCACTAATGGGTACCTCCTACGAGCAGTACTTC. Its protein is CASSSLMGTSYEQYF.

The chain is built from TRBV5-1 and TRBJ2-7, with TRBD2 matching 8 bases. The J segment lost 1 base and the V segment lost 2 bases, leaving 2 bases of the junction unmatched. Germline CDR1 and CDR2: SGHRS and YFSETQ. CDR3 size: 14 residues. CDR3 in DNA: TGCGCCAGCAGCTTAGGGACTAGGTCCTACGAGCAGTACTTC. It specifies CASSLGTRSYEQYF. The full variable domain, its missing parts supplied by reference TRBV5-1 and TRBJ2-7, is KAGVTQTPRYLIKTRGQQVTLSCSPISGHRSVSWYQQTPGQGLQFLFEYFSETQRNKGNFPGRFSGRQFSNSRSEMNVSTLELGDSALYLCASSLGTRSYEQYFGPGTRLTVT.

This chain uses TRBV12-3 or TRBV12-4 with TRBJ1-3; 7 nucleotides align to TRBD1. This CDR3 contains 13 residues. J lost 8 bases, V lost 1 base, and 2 bases had no gene match. CDR3 in amino acids: CASSLDRGDTIYF. The CDR3 DNA reads as TGTGCCAGCAGTTTAGACAGGGGTGACACCATATATTTT.

This clone was recorded a few times. The chain is built from TRBV19 and TRBJ2-1; D is perhaps TRBD2 (6 bases). The CDR3 length is 12 residues. V lost 7 bases to trimming and J lost 10 bases, with 14 bases between them. Germline V gene data show CDR1 as LNHDA and CDR2 as SQIVND (reference sequence). CDR3 amino acids: CASTGGVGEQFF. CDR3 coding DNA: TGTGCCAGTACCGGCGGGGTGGGAGAGCAGTTCTTC.

The chain links TRBV6-5 to TRBJ2-7; tentatively, D is TRBD1 (6 bases). Germline V gene data show CDR1 as MNHEY and CDR2 as SVGAGI. This CDR3 spans 15 amino acids. V was clipped by 5 bases and J by 3 bases, with 17 bases between them. The CDR3 here is CASSRPGQGNYEQYF. For the CDR3, the DNA is TGTGCCAGCAGTCGTCCGGGACAAGGGAACTACGAGCAGTACTTC.

The chain recombines TRBV10-3 with TRBJ1-1, with TRBD1 identical over 8 bases. Germline V gene sequence: CDR1 ENHRY, CDR2 SYGVKD. The CDR3 has 15 amino acids. After removal of 5 bases from V and 1 base from J, the junction contained 6 bases not matched to a gene. The CDR3 sequence: CAISPAGTGNTEAFF. CDR3 nucleotides: TGTGCCATCAGTCCTGCCGGGACAGGGAACACTGAAGCTTTCTTT.

The J gene is TRBJ1-5, the V gene TRBV4-2, with a weak D call TRBD1 (5 bases). The V end lost 4 bases, the J end lost 2 bases, and 18 bases lay between the germline ends. This CDR3 contains 17 residues. Germline V gene sequence: CDR1 LGHNA, CDR2 YNFKEQ. The CDR3 sequence is CASSPRGGGEGNQPQHF. The CDR3 DNA reads as TGTGCCAGCAGCCCGCGGGGTGGGGGTGAGGGCAATCAGCCCCAGCATTTT.

The V call is TRBV11-2, the J call TRBJ2-3; TRBD2 matches 14 bases. With V trimmed by 0 bases and J by 13 bases, 12 bases remained unmatched. Germline V lookup: CDR1 SGHAT, CDR2 FQNNGV. The CDR3 runs to 17 residues. Here the CDR3 reads CASSLDRVTSGGADKYF. The CDR3 DNA reads as TGTGCCAGCAGCTTAGATCGGGTGACTAGCGGGGGGGCCGATAAGTATTTT. The whole variable domain, remainder taken from reference TRBV11-2 and TRBJ2-3, is EAGVAQSPRYKIIEKRQSVAFWCNPISGHATLYWYQQILGQGPKLLIQFQNNGVVDDSQLPKDRFSAERLKGVDSTLKIQPAKLEDSAVYLCASSLDRVTSGGADKYFGPGTRLTVL.

The V and J genes are TRBV19 and TRBJ2-2; D is perhaps TRBD1 (6 bases). The CDR3 is 15 residues long. V was shortened by 7 bases and J by 3 bases, with 15 bases between the two germline ends. CDR1 and CDR2 from the germline V gene are LNHDA and SQIVND (reference sequence). CDR3 region: CASTEDRTYTGELFF. Written as DNA, the CDR3 is TGTGCCAGTACTGAGGACAGAACATACACCGGGGAGCTGTTTTTT.

This chain links TRBV30 with TRBJ2-1, with D unresolved. The germline gives CDR1 GTSNPN, CDR2 SVGIG (reference sequence). V lost 0 bases to trimming and J lost 6 bases, with 12 bases between them. The CDR3 has 14 residues. The CDR3 sequence: CAWSVSRSGNEQFF. Here the CDR3 DNA reads TGTGCCTGGAGTGTGAGCAGATCGGGCAATGAGCAGTTCTTC.

A few counts support this clone. This chain joins TRBV9 and TRBJ1-2, with D unclear. The CDR3 loop spans 14 amino acids. Germline CDR1 and CDR2: SGDLS and YYNGEE. Trimming stripped 3 bases from V and 8 bases from J, with 17 bases between. CDR3 DNA: TGTGCCAGCAGCGGCCGTTTGGGAGCTGAAGGCTACACCTTC. Protein product: CASSGRLGAEGYTF.

V is TRBV11-2 and J is TRBJ2-1, with D tentatively TRBD2 (5 bases). The germline gives CDR1 SGHAT, CDR2 FQNNGV. There are 14 residues in the CDR3. The germline V and J ends were trimmed by 1 base and 2 bases, with 6 bases remaining between them. The CDR3 sequence: CASSLGGPYNEQFF. In nucleotides, the CDR3 is TGTGCCAGCAGCTTAGGAGGGCCCTACAATGAGCAGTTCTTC.

The chain recombines TRBV29-1 with TRBJ2-7; 7 bases fit TRBD1. The ends lost 7 bases at V and 4 bases at J; junction bases unmatched: 10. The CDR3 extends over 13 amino acids. Germline assignment: CDR1 SQVTM and CDR2 ANQGSEA. The CDR3 coding sequence is TGCAGCGGGGGGACCGGGACAGCTTACGAGCAGTACTTC. It translates to CSGGTGTAYEQYF.

This chain connects TRBV5-8 to TRBJ2-6; a possible D gene is TRBD2 (6 bases). The CDR3 sequence is 19 residues long. Germline V gives CDR1 SGHTS, CDR2 YDEGEE. V gave up 4 bases and J gave up 0 bases, with 20 bases separating them. This chain's CDR3 is CASSPLAWGVPSGANVLTF. The CDR3 nucleotides are TGTGCCAGCAGCCCATTGGCTTGGGGGGTCCCCTCTGGGGCCAACGTCCTGACTTTC.

CDR3 region: CASGLGLGDDYGYTF. The DNA of the CDR3 is TGTGCTAGTGGTTTGGGGTTAGGGGATGACTATGGCTACACCTTC. The chain employs TRBV12-5 and TRBJ1-2, with TRBD1 as a possible D gene (5 bases). Germline V gene data show CDR1 as LGHNT and CDR2 as FRNRAP. The V and J ends lost 1 base and 3 bases respectively, with 12 bases between them. There are 15 residues in the CDR3.

This chain connects TRBV19 to TRBJ2-3; possibly TRBD1 for D (5 bases). The V gene lost 3 bases and the J gene lost 6 bases, with 16 bases spanning the gap. CDR3 length: 15 amino acids. Per germline, CDR1 LNHDA and CDR2 SQIVND (reference sequence). The CDR3 loop is CASSITQVFSDTQYF. As DNA, the CDR3 is TGTGCCAGTAGTATTACACAGGTTTTTTCCGATACGCAGTATTTT.

The chain combines TRBV19 with TRBJ1-3, with D tentatively TRBD1 (6 bases). The CDR3 runs 15 residues. Germline CDR1 and CDR2: LNHDA and SQIVND (reference sequence). With 7 bases removed from V and 0 bases from J, the gap between germline ends came to 13 bases. The CDR3 nucleotides are TGTGCCAGTACCAACGGACAGCTCTCTGGAAACACCATATATTTT. It yields the protein CASTNGQLSGNTIYF.

The genes are TRBV6-1 and TRBJ1-1; D is perhaps TRBD1 (5 bases). Germline-derived CDR1 and CDR2 are MNHNS and SASEGT. V gave up 1 base and J gave up 5 bases, with 14 bases separating them. The CDR3 spans 15 residues. The CDR3 sequence is CASSEEAAGPTEAFF. The CDR3 nucleotides read TGTGCCAGCAGTGAAGAAGCGGCGGGGCCTACTGAAGCTTTCTTT.